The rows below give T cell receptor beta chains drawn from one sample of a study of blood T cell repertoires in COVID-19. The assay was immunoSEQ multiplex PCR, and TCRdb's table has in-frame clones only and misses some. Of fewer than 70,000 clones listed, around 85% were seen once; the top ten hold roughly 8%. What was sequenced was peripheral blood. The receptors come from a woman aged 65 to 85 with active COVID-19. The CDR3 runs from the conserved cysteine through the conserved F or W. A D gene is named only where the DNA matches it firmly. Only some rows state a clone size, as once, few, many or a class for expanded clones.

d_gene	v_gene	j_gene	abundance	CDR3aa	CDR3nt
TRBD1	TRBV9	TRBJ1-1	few	CASSGGDRGMNTEAFF	TGTGCCAGCAGCGGGGGCGACAGGGGGATGAACACTGAAGCTTTCTTT
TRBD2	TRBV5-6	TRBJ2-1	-	CASSSGTSGSYNEQFF	TGTGCCAGCAGCTCCGGGACTAGCGGCTCCTACAATGAGCAGTTCTTC
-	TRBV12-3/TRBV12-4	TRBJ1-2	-	CASSFGGPVGYTF	TGTGCCAGCAGTTTTGGGGGCCCGGTTGGCTACACCTTC
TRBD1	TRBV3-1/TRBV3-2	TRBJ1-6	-	CASSQRDRGSSPLHF	TGTGCCAGCAGCCAGAGGGACAGGGGCAGTTCACCCCTCCACTTT
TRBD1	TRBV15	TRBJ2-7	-	CATSKDREVYEQYF	TGTGCCACCAGCAAGGACAGGGAGGTCTACGAGCAGTACTTC
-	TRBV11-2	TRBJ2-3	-	CASKYQGLLTDTQYF	TGTGCCAGTAAATATCAGGGGTTGTTAACAGATACGCAGTATTTT
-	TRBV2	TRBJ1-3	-	CASSVADSGNTIYF	TGTGCCAGCAGTGTTGCAGACTCTGGAAACACCATATATTTT
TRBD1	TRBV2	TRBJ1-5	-	CASSGSTGGGNQPQHF	TGTGCCAGCAGTGGCTCAACAGGGGGCGGGAATCAGCCCCAGCATTTT
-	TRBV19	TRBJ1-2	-	CASRTQRSSVIGYTF	TGTGCCAGTAGAACCCAACGGAGCTCAGTTATAGGCTACACCTTC
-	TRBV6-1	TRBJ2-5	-	CASSEFGTQETQYF	TGTGCCAGCAGTGAATTCGGGACTCAAGAGACCCAGTACTTC
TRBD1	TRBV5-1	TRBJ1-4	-	CASSLDGTGGEKLFF	TGCGCCAGCAGCTTGGATGGGACAGGGGGTGAAAAACTGTTTTTT
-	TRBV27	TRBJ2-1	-	CASSYGLHNEQFF	TGTGCCAGCAGCTATGGACTACACAATGAGCAGTTCTTC
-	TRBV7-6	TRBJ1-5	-	CASSFLLGTNQPQHF	TGTGCCAGCAGCTTTCTGTTGGGCACGAATCAGCCCCAGCATTTT
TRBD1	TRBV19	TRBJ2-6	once	CASSTGQGAGAGANVLTF	TGTGCCAGTAGTACGGGACAGGGGGCTGGAGCTGGGGCCAACGTCCTGACTTTC
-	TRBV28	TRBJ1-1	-	CASLRAMNTEAFF	TGTGCCAGCCTTAGAGCTATGAACACTGAAGCTTTCTTT
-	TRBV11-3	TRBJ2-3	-	CASSLDLGDTQYF	TGTGCCAGCAGCTTAGATCTAGGCGATACGCAGTATTTT
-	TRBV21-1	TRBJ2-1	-	CASDLNLHSNNEQFF	TGTGCCAGCGACTTGAACTTGCATTCAAACAATGAGCAGTTCTTC
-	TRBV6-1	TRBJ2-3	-	CASSEYAGSESTDTQYF	TGTGCCAGCAGTGAGTACGCGGGATCGGAATCCACAGATACGCAGTATTTT
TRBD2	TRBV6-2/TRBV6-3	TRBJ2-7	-	CASSKLRAGGPGYEQYF	TGTGCCAGCAGTAAACTACGAGCGGGAGGGCCGGGCTACGAGCAGTACTTC
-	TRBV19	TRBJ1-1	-	CASSIREQNTEAFF	TGTGCCAGTAGTATCCGGGAACAGAACACTGAAGCTTTCTTT
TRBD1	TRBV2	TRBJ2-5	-	CASPSQGESSQETQYF	TGTGCCAGCCCCTCACAGGGGGAAAGTTCACAAGAGACCCAGTACTTC
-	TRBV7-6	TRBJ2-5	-	CASSLDGAGAQETQYF	TGTGCCAGCAGCTTAGATGGAGCGGGCGCCCAAGAGACCCAGTACTTC
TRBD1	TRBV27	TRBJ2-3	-	CASSEDRVTDTQYF	TGTGCCAGCAGTGAGGACAGGGTCACAGATACGCAGTATTTT
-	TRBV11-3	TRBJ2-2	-	CASSLDNRDTGELFF	TGTGCCAGCAGCTTAGATAACAGGGACACCGGGGAGCTGTTTTTT
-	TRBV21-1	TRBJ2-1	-	CASSKPETGFNEQFF	TGTGCCAGCAGCAAACCTGAGACGGGGTTCAATGAGCAGTTCTTC
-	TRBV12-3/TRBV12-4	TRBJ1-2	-	CASSPGVYGYTF	TGTGCCAGCAGTCCGGGGGTATATGGCTACACCTTC
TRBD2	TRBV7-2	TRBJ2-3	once	CASSLTLSLSGRGTDTQYF	TGTGCCAGCAGCCTCACCCTCAGCCTTAGCGGGAGAGGTACAGATACGCAGTATTTT
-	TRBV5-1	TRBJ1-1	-	CASSSSGFGTEAFF	TGCGCCAGCAGCTCTTCAGGGTTCGGCACTGAAGCTTTCTTT
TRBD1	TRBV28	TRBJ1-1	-	CASSQGQGLDNTEAFF	TGTGCCAGCAGTCAGGGACAGGGGTTGGACAACACTGAAGCTTTCTTT
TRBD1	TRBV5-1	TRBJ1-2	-	CASSPEQGAYGYTF	TGCGCCAGCAGCCCGGAACAGGGGGCGTATGGCTACACCTTC
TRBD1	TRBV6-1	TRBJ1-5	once	CASSEGQAFNQPQHF	TGTGCCAGCAGTGAGGGACAGGCCTTCAATCAGCCCCAGCATTTT
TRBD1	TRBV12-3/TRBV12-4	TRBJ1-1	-	CASSTTGDTEAFF	TGTGCCAGCAGTACCACAGGGGACACTGAAGCTTTCTTT
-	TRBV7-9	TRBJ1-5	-	CASSLETHYQPQHF	TGTGCCAGCAGCTTAGAGACTCATTATCAGCCCCAGCATTTT
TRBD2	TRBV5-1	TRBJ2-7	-	CASSLAGEGYEQYF	TGCGCCAGCAGCCTAGCGGGAGAGGGCTACGAGCAGTACTTC
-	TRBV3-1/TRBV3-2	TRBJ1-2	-	CASSQDLGHRGYTF	TGTGCCAGCAGCCAAGATTTGGGACATCGTGGCTACACCTTC
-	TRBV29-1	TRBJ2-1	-	CSVARGNEQFF	TGCAGCGTCGCTAGGGGGAATGAGCAGTTCTTC
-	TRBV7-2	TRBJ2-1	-	CASSVSLNEQFF	TGTGCCAGCAGCGTGTCCCTCAATGAGCAGTTCTTC
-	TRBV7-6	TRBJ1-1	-	CASSLLSGMNTEAFF	TGTGCCAGCAGCTTATTATCGGGGATGAACACTGAAGCTTTCTTT
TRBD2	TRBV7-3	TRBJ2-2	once	CASSPLAGDNTGELFF	TGTGCCAGCAGCCCGCTAGCGGGAGACAACACCGGGGAGCTGTTTTTT
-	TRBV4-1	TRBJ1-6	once	CASSQFWAVNNSPLHF	TGCGCCAGCAGCCAATTCTGGGCAGTTAATAATTCACCCCTCCACTTT